This TCR beta chain was recovered during a study of blood T cell repertoires in COVID-19. Study context: Italy, Spain and the United States were the sources of the convalescent and acute COVID-19 samples. Sources were T cells, B-cell-depleted T cells, or PBMCs; the material itself was cDNA or gDNA.

Authors' methods: From reference gene primer amplification, estimates of nucleated cell counts were derived. Profiling relied on immunoSEQ multiplex PCR, and the TCRdb table lists in-frame clones only, not all of them. V and J calls and clone size are given by that table; D and trimming were obtained from the DNA. The table has 150,000 to 200,000 clones, approximately 81% seen once. Sequencing was performed on peripheral blood. This clonotype originated in an elderly woman with active or convalescent COVID-19.

The CDR3 bases are TGCGCCAGCAGCCAAGATCGGTCTAGGTTTTCGGGGGGAGTGGCTGAGCAGTTCTTC. Its protein is CASSQDRSRFSGGVAEQFF. V and J are TRBV4-1 and TRBJ2-1; 7 bases map to TRBD2. Germline V gene data show CDR1 as MGHRA and CDR2 as YSYEKL. Unmatched junction bases numbered 20, after V lost 0 bases and J lost 9 bases. CDR3 length equals 19 residues.